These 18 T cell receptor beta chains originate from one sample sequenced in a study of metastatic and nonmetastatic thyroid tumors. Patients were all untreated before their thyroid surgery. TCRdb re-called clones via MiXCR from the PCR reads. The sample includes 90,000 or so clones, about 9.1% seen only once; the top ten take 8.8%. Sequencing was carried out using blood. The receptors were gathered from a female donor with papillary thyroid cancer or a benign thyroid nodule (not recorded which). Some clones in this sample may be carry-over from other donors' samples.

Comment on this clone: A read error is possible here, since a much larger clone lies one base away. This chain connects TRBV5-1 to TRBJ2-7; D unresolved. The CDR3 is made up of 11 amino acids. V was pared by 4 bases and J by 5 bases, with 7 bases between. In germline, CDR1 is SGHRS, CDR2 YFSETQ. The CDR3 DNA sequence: TGCGCCAGCAGCCAAAACCACGAGCAGTACTTC. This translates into CASSQNHEQYF.

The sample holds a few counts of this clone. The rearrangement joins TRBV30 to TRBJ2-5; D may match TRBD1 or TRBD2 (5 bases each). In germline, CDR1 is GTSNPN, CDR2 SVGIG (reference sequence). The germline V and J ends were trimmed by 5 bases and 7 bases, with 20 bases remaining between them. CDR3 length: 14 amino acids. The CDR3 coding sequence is TGTGCCTGGGGTCAGAGGGACCCCCAAAGGACCCAGTACTTC. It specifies CAWGQRDPQRTQYF.

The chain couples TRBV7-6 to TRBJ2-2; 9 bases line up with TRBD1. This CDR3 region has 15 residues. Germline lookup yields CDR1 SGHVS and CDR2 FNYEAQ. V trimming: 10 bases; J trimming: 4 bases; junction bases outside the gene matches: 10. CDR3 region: CAIGTRTGVTGELFF. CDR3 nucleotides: TGTGCCATCGGCACCCGGACAGGGGTCACCGGGGAGCTGTTTTTT.

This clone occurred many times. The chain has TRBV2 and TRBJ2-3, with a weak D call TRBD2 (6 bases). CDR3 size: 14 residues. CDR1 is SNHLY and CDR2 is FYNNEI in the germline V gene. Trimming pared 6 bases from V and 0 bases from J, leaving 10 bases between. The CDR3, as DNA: TGTGCCAGCAGGCGGGACTCTAGCACAGATACGCAGTATTTT. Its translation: CASRRDSSTDTQYF.

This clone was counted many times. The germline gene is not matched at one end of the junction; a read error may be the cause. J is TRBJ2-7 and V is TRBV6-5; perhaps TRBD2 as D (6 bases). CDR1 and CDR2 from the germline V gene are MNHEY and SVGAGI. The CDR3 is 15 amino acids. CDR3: CASSYSGTGSYEQYF. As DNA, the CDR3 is TGTGCCAGCAGCTACTCCGGGACTGGCTCCTACGAGCAGTACTTC.

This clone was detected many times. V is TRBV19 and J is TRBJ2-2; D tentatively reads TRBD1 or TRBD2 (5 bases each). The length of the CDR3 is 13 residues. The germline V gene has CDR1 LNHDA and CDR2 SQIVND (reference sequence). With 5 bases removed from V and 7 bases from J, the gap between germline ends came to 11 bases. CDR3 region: CASSARGNGELFF. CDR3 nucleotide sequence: TGTGCCAGTAGTGCGAGGGGTAACGGGGAGCTGTTTTTT.

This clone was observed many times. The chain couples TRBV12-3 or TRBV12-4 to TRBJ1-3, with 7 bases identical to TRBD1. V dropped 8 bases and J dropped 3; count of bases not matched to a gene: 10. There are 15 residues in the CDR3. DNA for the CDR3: TGTGCCAGCGAACAAAGGGGGCGCGGTGGAAACACCATATATTTT. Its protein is CASEQRGRGGNTIYF.

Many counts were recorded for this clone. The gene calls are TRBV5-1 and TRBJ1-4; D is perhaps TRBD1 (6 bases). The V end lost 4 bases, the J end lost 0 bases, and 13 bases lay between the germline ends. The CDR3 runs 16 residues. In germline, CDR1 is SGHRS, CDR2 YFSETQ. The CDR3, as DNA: TGCGCCAGCAGCCCAGGGACAAGTGCAACTAATGAAAAACTGTTTTTT. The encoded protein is CASSPGTSATNEKLFF. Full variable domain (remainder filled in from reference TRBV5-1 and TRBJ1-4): KAGVTQTPRYLIKTRGQQVTLSCSPISGHRSVSWYQQTPGQGLQFLFEYFSETQRNKGNFPGRFSGRQFSNSRSEMNVSTLELGDSALYLCASSPGTSATNEKLFFGSGTQLSVL.

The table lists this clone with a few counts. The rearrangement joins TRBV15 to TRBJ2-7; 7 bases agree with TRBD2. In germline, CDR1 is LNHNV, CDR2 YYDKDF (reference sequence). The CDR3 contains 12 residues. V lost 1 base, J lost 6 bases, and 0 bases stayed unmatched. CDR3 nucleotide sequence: TGTGCCACCAGCAGAGCGGGAGGCGAGCAGTACTTC. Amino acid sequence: CATSRAGGEQYF.

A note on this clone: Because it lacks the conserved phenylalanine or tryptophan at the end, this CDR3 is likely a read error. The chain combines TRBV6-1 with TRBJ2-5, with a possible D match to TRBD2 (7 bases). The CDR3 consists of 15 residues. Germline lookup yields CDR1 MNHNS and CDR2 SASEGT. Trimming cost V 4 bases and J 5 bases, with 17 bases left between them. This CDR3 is CASSVGSGGRETQYL. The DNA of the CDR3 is TGTGCCAGCAGTGTCGGGTCGGGGGGCCGTGAGACCCAGTACCTC.

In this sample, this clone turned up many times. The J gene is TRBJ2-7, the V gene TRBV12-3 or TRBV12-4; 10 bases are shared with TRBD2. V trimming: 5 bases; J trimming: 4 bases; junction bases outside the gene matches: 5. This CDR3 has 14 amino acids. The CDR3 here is CASSPLAGRYEQYF. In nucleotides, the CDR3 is TGTGCCAGCAGTCCACTAGCGGGGAGGTACGAGCAGTACTTC.

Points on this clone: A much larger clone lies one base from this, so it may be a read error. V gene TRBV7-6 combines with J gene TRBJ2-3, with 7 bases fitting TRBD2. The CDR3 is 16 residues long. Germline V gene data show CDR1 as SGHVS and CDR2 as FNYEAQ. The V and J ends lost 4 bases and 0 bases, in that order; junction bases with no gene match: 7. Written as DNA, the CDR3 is TGTGCCAGCAGCTCCCTAGCGGTACACAGCACAGATACGCAGTATTTT. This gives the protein CASSSLAVHSTDTQYF.

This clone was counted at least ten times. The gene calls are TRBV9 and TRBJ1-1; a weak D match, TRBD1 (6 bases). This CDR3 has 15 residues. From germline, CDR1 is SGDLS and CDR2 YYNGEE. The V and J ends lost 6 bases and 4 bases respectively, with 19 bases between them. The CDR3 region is CASNTGGHLGTEAFF. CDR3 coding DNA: TGTGCCAGCAACACCGGGGGACATTTGGGCACTGAAGCTTTCTTT.

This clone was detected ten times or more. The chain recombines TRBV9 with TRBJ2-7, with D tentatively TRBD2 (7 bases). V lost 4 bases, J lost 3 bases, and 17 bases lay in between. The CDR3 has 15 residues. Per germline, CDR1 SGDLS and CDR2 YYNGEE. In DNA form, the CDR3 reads TGTGCCAGCAGCCAAAAGGGGGGGAACAACTACGAGCAGTACTTC. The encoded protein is CASSQKGGNNYEQYF.

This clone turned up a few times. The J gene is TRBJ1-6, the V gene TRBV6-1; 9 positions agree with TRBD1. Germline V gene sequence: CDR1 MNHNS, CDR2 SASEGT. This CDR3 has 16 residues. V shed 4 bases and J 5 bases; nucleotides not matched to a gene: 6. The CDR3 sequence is CASSAGTGPNNSPLHF. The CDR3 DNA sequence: TGTGCCAGCAGTGCAGGGACAGGGCCTAATAATTCACCCCTCCACTTT.

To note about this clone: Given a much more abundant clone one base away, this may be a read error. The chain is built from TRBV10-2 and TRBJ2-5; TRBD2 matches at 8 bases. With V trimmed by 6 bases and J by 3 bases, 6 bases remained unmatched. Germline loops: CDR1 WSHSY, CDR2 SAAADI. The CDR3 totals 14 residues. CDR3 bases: TGCGCCAGCAGGTTTGGGACTAGAAAAGAGACCCAGTACTTC. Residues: CASRFGTRKETQYF.

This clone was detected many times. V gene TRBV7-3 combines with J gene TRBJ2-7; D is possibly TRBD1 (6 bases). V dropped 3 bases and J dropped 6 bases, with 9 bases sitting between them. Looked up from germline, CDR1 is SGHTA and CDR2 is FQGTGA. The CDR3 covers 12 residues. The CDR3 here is CASSLRGGEQYF. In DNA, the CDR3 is TGTGCCAGCAGCTTGAGAGGGGGCGAGCAGTACTTC.

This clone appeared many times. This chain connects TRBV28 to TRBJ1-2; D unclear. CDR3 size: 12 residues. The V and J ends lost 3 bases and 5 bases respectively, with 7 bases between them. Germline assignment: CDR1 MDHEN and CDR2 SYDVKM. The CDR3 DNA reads TGTGCCAGCAGTTTGACGGAATATGGCTACACCTTC. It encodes CASSLTEYGYTF.